The source of this T cell receptor beta chain is a study of cytomegalovirus exposure and HLA in healthy donors. Study-level information: Approximately 190 million T cells yielded some 120 million unique TCR beta sequences in earlier analysis. Points from the study as a whole: Accurate prediction of most subjects' HLA-A and HLA-B alleles from TCR beta sequences was reported.

PCR was performed using 60 Vbeta and 13 Jbeta primers. Assay: immunoSEQ multiplex PCR; the TCRdb copy retains only in-frame clones and omits some. The sample records about 54,000 clones, 75% to 85% being singletons. Deletions cut 8 bases from V and 2 bases from J, with 15 bases between. This CDR3 spans 14 amino acids. Looked up from germline, CDR1 is LNHNV and CDR2 is YYDKDF (reference sequence). Turning to this clone: No antigen is known for it.

This TCR derives from a female donor in good health and CMV-seronegative. This chain connects TRBV15 to TRBJ1-1, with D unclear. The sequenced material came from PBMCs. The CDR3 sequence is CATHKTGVNTEAFF. The CDR3, as DNA: TGTGCCACCCATAAGACCGGGGTTAACACTGAAGCTTTCTTT.